These 6 T cell receptor beta chains originate from one sample sequenced in a study of blood T cell repertoires in COVID-19. TCRdb's table, derived via immunoSEQ multiplex PCR, lists solely in-frame clones and lacks some. The sample has roughly 250,000 clones; approximately 88% are singletons. The material sequenced was PBMCs or T cells enriched from blood (not recorded which). Receptors were obtained from a woman between 25 and 40 years old with acute COVID-19.

The V gene is TRBV12-3 or TRBV12-4, the J gene TRBJ2-7; no clear D gene. V was cut by 3 bases and J by 2 bases, with 5 bases left in between. The CDR3 spans 12 residues. CDR3 protein: CASSFTAYEQYF. In DNA form, the CDR3 reads TGTGCCAGCAGTTTTACGGCCTACGAGCAGTACTTC.

This clone was seen a handful of times. CDR3 protein: CAISGDWAYEQYF. DNA for the CDR3: TGTGCCATCAGTGGGGACTGGGCCTACGAGCAGTACTTC. The chain has TRBV10-3 and TRBJ2-7; D might be TRBD2 (6 bases). Trimming left V 4 bases short and J 2 bases short, with 9 bases between. Germline V gene lookup returns CDR1 ENHRY and CDR2 SYGVKD. CDR3 length: 13 amino acids.

The V gene is TRBV29-1, the J gene TRBJ1-4; 8 bases line up with TRBD1. There are 14 residues in the CDR3. The V segment lost 1 base and the J segment 6 bases; nucleotides outside the gene matches: 4. Germline loops: CDR1 SQVTM, CDR2 ANQGSEA. The DNA of the CDR3 is TGCAGCGTTGAAGGGGCAGGGGGCTATGAAAAACTGTTTTTT. Translated, it gives CSVEGAGGYEKLFF.

V gene TRBV10-3 combines with J gene TRBJ1-2, with D perhaps TRBD1 (5 bases). Germline V gives CDR1 ENHRY, CDR2 SYGVKD. Trimming removed 6 bases at V and 5 bases at J, with 16 bases between. The CDR3 runs 14 residues. This CDR3 reads CAISDGQTKYGYTF. The CDR3 DNA reads as TGTGCCATCAGCGATGGACAAACCAAATATGGCTACACCTTC.

The chain combines TRBV5-4 with TRBJ2-1; 11 bases line up with TRBD2. Germline CDR1 reads SGHNT; CDR2 reads YYREEE (reference sequence). The V gene end was trimmed by 2 bases and the J gene end by 7 bases; junction bases not matched to a gene: 2. The CDR3 has 14 amino acids. CDR3 nucleotides: TGTGCCAGCAGCTTTAGCGGGGGGGCGAATGAGCAGTTCTTC. Translated, it gives CASSFSGGANEQFF.

The chain uses TRBV5-6 and TRBJ1-1; 9 nucleotides line up with TRBD1. The CDR3 covers 16 residues. After removal of 1 base from V and 10 bases from J, the junction contained 14 bases not matched to a gene. Germline V lookup: CDR1 SGHDT, CDR2 YYEEEE. Here the CDR3 reads CASSLSHTGGHVSAFF. In DNA form, the CDR3 reads TGTGCCAGCAGCTTGTCCCACACAGGGGGCCACGTCTCAGCTTTCTTT.